The rows below give T cell receptor beta chains drawn from one sample of a study of blood T cell repertoires in COVID-19. The assay was immunoSEQ multiplex PCR, and TCRdb's table has in-frame clones only and misses some. The data show about 160,000 clones, about nine tenths seen once. The sequenced sample consisted of peripheral blood. All receptors derive from a woman aged 60 to 75 who had recovered from COVID-19. CDR3s include the opening cysteine and the closing phenylalanine or tryptophan. The D gene is left open where the match is weak. A row's size may be missing; if present it is once, few, many or a size class.

TRBV5-1	few	TRBD1	TRBJ1-1	CASSPGDRGHTEAFF	TGCGCCAGCAGCCCGGGGGACAGGGGGCACACTGAAGCTTTCTTT
TRBV24-1	NA	TRBD1	TRBJ2-1	CATGTGAGNEQFF	TGTGCCACAGGCACAGGGGCTGGCAATGAGCAGTTCTTC
TRBV27	NA	NA	TRBJ2-5	CASSLKSVQETQYF	TGTGCCAGCAGTTTAAAATCGGTTCAAGAGACCCAGTACTTC
TRBV24-1	NA	TRBD1	TRBJ2-1	CATSTGDEQFF	TGTGCCACCAGTACAGGGGATGAGCAGTTCTTC
TRBV11-2	NA	TRBD1	TRBJ2-7	CASSLAGTGAYEQYF	TGTGCCAGCAGCCTCGCCGGGACAGGGGCCTACGAGCAGTACTTC
TRBV5-1	NA	TRBD2	TRBJ2-5	CASSTGTMLETQYF	TGCGCCAGCAGCACCGGGACTATGTTAGAGACCCAGTACTTC
TRBV9	NA	NA	TRBJ2-3	CASSVGLTVATDTQYF	TGTGCCAGCAGCGTAGGGTTGACAGTTGCAACAGATACGCAGTATTTT
TRBV6-5	NA	NA	TRBJ2-3	CASRGTGTDTQYF	TGTGCCAGCAGGGGCACGGGAACAGATACGCAGTATTTT
TRBV5-1	NA	NA	TRBJ1-1	CASSFDGLNTEAFF	TGCGCCAGCAGTTTCGATGGCCTGAACACTGAAGCTTTCTTT
TRBV6-5	NA	NA	TRBJ2-5	CASSPGDSFKTQYF	TGTGCCAGCAGTCCGGGAGACAGCTTTAAGACCCAGTACTTC
TRBV27	NA	NA	TRBJ2-5	CASSLADSQETQYF	TGTGCCAGCAGTTTAGCGGACAGTCAAGAGACCCAGTACTTC
TRBV28	NA	TRBD2	TRBJ2-7	CASSFLRGGSYEQYF	TGTGCCAGCAGTTTTCTCCGGGGGGGGAGCTACGAGCAGTACTTC
TRBV24-1	NA	NA	TRBJ1-6	CATSDLTGNSPLHF	TGTGCCACCAGTGATTTGACAGGTAATTCACCCCTCCACTTT
TRBV3-1/TRBV3-2	NA	TRBD2	TRBJ2-7	CASSQVGTSGGKQYF	TGTGCCAGCAGCCAAGTCGGGACTAGCGGGGGGAAGCAGTACTTC
TRBV3-1/TRBV3-2	NA	NA	TRBJ1-1	CASSQDEEDPNTEAFF	TGTGCCAGCAGCCAAGACGAGGAGGACCCGAACACTGAAGCTTTCTTT
TRBV6-5	NA	TRBD1	TRBJ2-7	CASSPGQGPGVGQYF	TGTGCCAGCAGTCCCGGACAGGGGCCTGGAGTGGGGCAGTACTTC
TRBV4-1	once	NA	TRBJ2-3	CASSQDTGYTDTQYF	TGCGCCAGCAGCCAAGATACGGGGTACACAGATACGCAGTATTTT
TRBV25-1	NA	NA	TRBJ1-3	CASSEKSSGNTIYF	TGTGCCAGCAGTGAAAAGAGCTCTGGAAACACCATATATTTT
TRBV4-3	NA	TRBD2	TRBJ2-1	CASSQEVPAGPSNEQFF	TGCGCCAGCAGCCAAGAAGTGCCAGCGGGGCCTAGTAATGAGCAGTTCTTC
TRBV4-1	NA	TRBD2	TRBJ2-3	CASSPTAGGGDTQYF	TGCGCCAGCAGCCCCACCGCGGGGGGCGGGGATACGCAGTATTTT
TRBV6-5	NA	NA	TRBJ1-4	CASSSPRLNEKLFF	TGTGCCAGCAGTTCTCCGCGATTGAATGAAAAACTGTTTTTT
TRBV7-9	NA	NA	TRBJ1-2	CASSLSNVPSDYGYTF	TGTGCCAGCAGCTTGTCCAACGTTCCATCGGACTATGGCTACACCTTC
TRBV28	NA	NA	TRBJ2-1	CASSSLNEQFF	TGTGCCAGCAGTTCCCTGAATGAGCAGTTCTTC
TRBV28	few	NA	TRBJ1-6	CASSPEQGWDSPLHF	TGTGCCAGCAGCCCGGAACAGGGTTGGGATTCACCCCTCCACTTT
TRBV3-1/TRBV3-2	once	NA	TRBJ2-3	CASSHSTDTQYF	TGTGCCAGCAGCCACAGTACAGATACGCAGTATTTT